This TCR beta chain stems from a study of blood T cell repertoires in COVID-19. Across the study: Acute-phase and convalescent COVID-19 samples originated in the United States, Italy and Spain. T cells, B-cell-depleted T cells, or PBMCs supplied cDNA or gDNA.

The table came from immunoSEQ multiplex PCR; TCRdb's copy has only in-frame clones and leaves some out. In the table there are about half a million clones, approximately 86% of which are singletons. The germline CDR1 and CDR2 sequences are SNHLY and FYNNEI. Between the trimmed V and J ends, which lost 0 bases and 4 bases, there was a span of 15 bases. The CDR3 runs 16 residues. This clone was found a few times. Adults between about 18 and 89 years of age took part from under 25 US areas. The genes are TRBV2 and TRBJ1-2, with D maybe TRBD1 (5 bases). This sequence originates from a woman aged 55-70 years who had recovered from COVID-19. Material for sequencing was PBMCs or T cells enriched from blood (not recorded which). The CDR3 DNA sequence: TGTGCCAGCAGTGAAGCATTTTCAATTGACAGCTATGGCTACACCTTC. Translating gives CASSEAFSIDSYGYTF.